This T cell receptor beta chain was observed in a study of cytomegalovirus exposure and HLA in healthy donors. Regarding this clone: What it recognizes is unknown.

It was with 60 Vbeta and 13 Jbeta primers that the PCR ran. TCRdb's table, derived via immunoSEQ multiplex PCR, lists solely in-frame clones and lacks some. The sample carries 75,000 to 100,000 clones, around 68% recorded once. Germline values: CDR1 SGHVS, CDR2 FQNEAQ. There are 16 residues in the CDR3. Losses at the gene ends were 5 bases for V and 2 bases for J; bases not matched to a gene: 8. General study points: A cluster of highly shared sequence variants was likely a sequencing artifact. In an earlier analysis, most TCR beta V segments were productive about 87% or about 30% of the time. Near-uniform donor sequencing depth was presumed by presence/absence analyses. A later analysis, which compared TCR beta chains of equal frequency, found the HLA-associated ones more clonally expanded.

The specimen sequenced was PBMCs. The clonotype was recovered from a female donor in good health and CMV-seronegative. The chain recombines TRBV7-8 with TRBJ1-1; 10 bases line up with TRBD1. The CDR3 sequence: CASSPRTGGRNTEAFF. In DNA form, the CDR3 reads TGTGCCAGCAGCCCCAGGACAGGGGGGAGAAACACTGAAGCTTTCTTT.